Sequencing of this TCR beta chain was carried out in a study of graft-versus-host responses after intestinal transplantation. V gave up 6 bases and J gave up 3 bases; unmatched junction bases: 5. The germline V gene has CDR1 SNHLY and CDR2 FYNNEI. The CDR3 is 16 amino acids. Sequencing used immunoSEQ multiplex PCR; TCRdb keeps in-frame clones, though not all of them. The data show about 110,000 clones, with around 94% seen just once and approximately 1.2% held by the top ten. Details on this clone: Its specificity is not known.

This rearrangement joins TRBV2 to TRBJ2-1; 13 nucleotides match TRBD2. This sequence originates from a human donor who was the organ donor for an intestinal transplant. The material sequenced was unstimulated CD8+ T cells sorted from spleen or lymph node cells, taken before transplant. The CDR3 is CASSEGLAGNYNEQFF. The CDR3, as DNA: TGTGCCAGCAGCGAGGGACTAGCGGGGAACTACAATGAGCAGTTCTTC.